This T cell receptor beta chain was sequenced during a study of regulatory dendritic cells for organ transplantation. Study overall: Regulatory dendritic cells came from monocytes given vitamin D3 and IL-10. LPS was added to dendritic cell cultures on day 6.

Repertoires were generated with immunoSEQ multiplex PCR, while TCRdb's copy carries only in-frame clones and drops some. The table shows 15,000 to 20,000 clones, with around 80% occurring only once. CDR3 length: 12 residues. The V and J ends lost 2 bases and 6 bases respectively, with 9 bases between them. CDR1 is GTSNPN and CDR2 is SVGIG in the germline V gene (reference sequence). Sorted T cells were CFSE-labeled and cultured 5 days with allogeneic regulatory or mature dendritic cells at 1:10. FACS sorted CD4+ or CD8+ T cells into CD45RA+ naive and CD45RO+ memory. For this clone: Its specificity is unknown.

The chain uses TRBV30 and TRBJ2-3; D is undetermined. This TCR was recovered from a human donor in good health. Sequencing was done on a sample of memory CD4+ T cells from blood cultured with regulatory dendritic cells. As to subset: CD45RO+ memory T cells. The DNA of the CDR3 is TGTGCCTGGAGTACTGGGCGGGATACGCAGTATTTT. Protein product: CAWSTGRDTQYF.